A single sample gave rise to the 5 T cell receptor beta chains below, sequenced in a study of OX40 agonist ivuxolimab in advanced cancers. TCRdb's table, derived via immunoSEQ multiplex PCR, lists solely in-frame clones and lacks some. The sample has about 150,000 clones, about nine tenths seen once. The source was CD4+ or CD8+ T cells sorted from blood, collected in a trial of the OX40 agonist ivuxolimab. Source of these receptors: an adult with an advanced solid tumor such as melanoma, head and neck, liver or kidney cancer.

This clone occurred once. The CDR3 loop is CASSPIGSSNEQFF. The DNA for the CDR3 is TGTGCCAGCTCACCGATAGGCAGCAGCAATGAGCAGTTCTTC. The chain has TRBV18 and TRBJ2-1; D remains ambiguous. Germline V gene sequence: CDR1 KGHSH, CDR2 LQKENI. The CDR3 contains 14 residues. With 3 bases removed from V and 6 bases from J, the gap between germline ends came to 12 bases.

The V and J genes are TRBV7-9 and TRBJ2-7; TRBD1 matches at 7 bases. Trimming cost V 4 bases and J 6 bases; bases outside gene matches: 6. The CDR3 consists of 13 residues. CDR1 and CDR2 from the germline V gene are SEHNR and FQNEAQ (reference sequence). The CDR3 bases are TGTGCCAGCAGCTGGACAGGCGTGGGCGAGCAGTACTTC. Protein product: CASSWTGVGEQYF.

The J gene is TRBJ2-7, the V gene TRBV5-8, with 8 bases lining up with TRBD1. Germline V gene data show CDR1 as SGHTS and CDR2 as YDEGEE. Germline trimming cut 7 bases from V and 5 bases from J; bases unmatched to any gene: 5. The CDR3 runs to 12 residues. In nucleotides, the CDR3 is TGTGCCAGCGGACAGGGCTCAAACGAGCAGTACTTC. It encodes CASGQGSNEQYF.

In its sample, this clone was seen a few times. This chain connects TRBV6-6 to TRBJ1-2, with D perhaps matching TRBD1 (5 bases). There are 14 residues in the CDR3. CDR1 is MNHNY and CDR2 is SVGAGI in the germline V gene (reference sequence). V was shortened by 7 bases and J by 4 bases, with 16 bases between the two germline ends. The CDR3: CASTYAGVSYGYTF. CDR3 DNA: TGTGCCAGCACCTACGCGGGGGTCAGCTATGGCTACACCTTC.

V gene TRBV27 combines with J gene TRBJ2-5, with D tentatively TRBD2 (5 bases). The V end was cut by 4 bases, the J end by 3 bases, with 9 bases between. The CDR3 is 13 amino acids. CDR1 MNHEY and CDR2 SMNVEV come from the germline V gene (reference sequence). This chain's CDR3 is CASSYGNKETQYF. The CDR3 DNA sequence: TGTGCCAGCAGTTACGGGAACAAAGAGACCCAGTACTTC.